Listed here are 20 T cell receptor beta chains from one sample, sequenced in a study of T-cell reconstitution after alpha-beta-depleted transplantation in children. During its preparation, the TCRbeta library received unique molecular identifiers. MiXCR, run by TCRdb on the PCR reads, gives a single entry per CDR3 protein. The data contain 450,000 to 600,000 distinct CDR3 sequences, approximately 20% of them singletons. Material: PBMCs from the stem cell graft donor, obtained from the stem cell graft. All receptors come from a human donor who donated a stem cell graft to a child with acute lymphoblastic leukemia.

This clonotype came up a few times. The chain uses TRBV5-1 and TRBJ2-1; 11 nucleotides agree with TRBD2. This CDR3 is 16 amino acids long. CDR1 SGHRS and CDR2 YFSETQ come from the germline V gene. V dropped 5 bases and J dropped 4; count of bases not matched to a gene: 8. CDR3 coding DNA: TGCGCCAGCAGTTTCGGACGGACTAGCGGGTACAATGAGCAGTTCTTC. Residues: CASSFGRTSGYNEQFF.

This chain uses TRBV20-1 with TRBJ2-1; 8 bases line up with TRBD2. CDR3 length: 15 amino acids. Trimming at V came to 6 bases and at J to 4 bases, leaving 11 bases not matched to a gene. The V gene's germline CDR1 is DFQATT and CDR2 SNEGSKA (reference sequence). This CDR3 is CSAIKRGRRYNEQFF. The CDR3 DNA sequence: TGCAGTGCCATTAAGCGCGGGAGGAGGTACAATGAGCAGTTCTTC.

The table lists this clonotype with a few counts. The chain is built from TRBV12-3 or TRBV12-4 and TRBJ1-5, with a possible D match to TRBD1 (5 bases). The CDR3 is 15 residues long. V dropped 2 bases and J dropped 6 bases, with 14 bases sitting between them. CDR3: CASSLSSGWGQPQHF. For the CDR3, the DNA is TGTGCCAGCAGTTTAAGTTCAGGGTGGGGTCAGCCCCAGCATTTT.

This clonotype was seen a handful of times. The germline gene is not matched at one end of the junction; a read error may be the cause. The CDR3 sequence: CASSQVGLAEDF. CDR3 nucleotide sequence: TGTGCCAGCAGCCAAGTAGGGCTAGCGGAAGACTTC. The chain joins TRBV14 to TRBJ2-7; 7 nucleotides line up with TRBD2. The CDR3 is made up of 12 amino acids. Germline CDR1 and CDR2: SGHDN and FVKESK.

The chain recombines TRBV30 with TRBJ2-2; perhaps TRBD2 as D (6 bases). Trimming cost V 4 bases and J 3 bases, with 12 bases left between them. CDR1 and CDR2 (germline): GTSNPN, SVGIG (reference sequence). This CDR3 is 14 amino acids long. As DNA, the CDR3 is TGTGCCTGGACTCCGGGACTGTACACCGGGGAGCTGTTTTTT. Protein product: CAWTPGLYTGELFF. Full variable domain (remainder filled in from reference TRBV30 and TRBJ2-2): SQTIHQWPATLVQPVGSPLSLECTVEGTSNPNLYWYRQAAGRGLQLLFYSVGIGQISSEVPQNLSASRPQDRQFILSSKKLLLSDSGFYLCAWTPGLYTGELFFGEGSRLTVL.

The chain uses TRBV2 and TRBJ1-2; D is unresolved. V shed 7 bases and J shed 8 bases, with 14 bases lying between them. CDR1 and CDR2 (germline): SNHLY, FYNNEI. The CDR3 consists of 12 residues. CDR3 in DNA: TGTGCCAGCATGCTAGGACTCCTCGGCTACACCTTC. Translation gives CASMLGLLGYTF.

This clonotype was seen only a few times. The V call is TRBV5-6, the J call TRBJ2-1, with 10 bases identical to TRBD2. Trimming removed 0 bases from V and 8 bases from J; junction bases left unmatched: 5. The germline gives CDR1 SGHDT, CDR2 YYEEEE. This CDR3 region has 15 residues. The CDR3: CASSLELAGADEQFF. CDR3 DNA: TGTGCCAGCAGCTTGGAGCTAGCGGGGGCCGATGAGCAGTTCTTC.

There are a few counts of this clonotype. The V gene is TRBV29-1, the J gene TRBJ2-7; 7 bases fit TRBD2. V shed 6 bases, J shed 4 bases, and the junction held 9 bases outside the gene matches. The CDR3 consists of 13 residues. Per germline, CDR1 SQVTM and CDR2 ANQGSEA. CDR3 nucleotides: TGCAGCGTCACGGCGGGAGTCTCGTACGAGCAGTACTTC. Protein sequence: CSVTAGVSYEQYF.

The chain employs TRBV4-2 and TRBJ2-7; 8 bases are a match to TRBD2. Losses at the gene ends were 0 bases for V and 3 bases for J; bases not matched to a gene: 7. This CDR3 contains 16 residues. CDR1 is LGHNA and CDR2 is YNFKEQ in the germline V gene. The CDR3 here is CASSQDASGGLYEQYF. CDR3 in DNA: TGTGCCAGCAGCCAAGACGCCAGCGGGGGCCTCTACGAGCAGTACTTC.

The chain has TRBV5-1 and TRBJ2-7, with D tentatively TRBD2 (5 bases). The CDR3 is 14 residues long. CDR1 and CDR2 from the germline V gene are SGHRS and YFSETQ. V was clipped by 5 bases and J by 3 bases, with 15 bases between them. The CDR3 spells CASRLGPSGYEQYF. In nucleotides, the CDR3 is TGCGCCAGCAGACTAGGGCCGTCGGGCTACGAGCAGTACTTC.

This clonotype was seen a handful of times. This sequence joins TRBV5-5 and TRBJ1-1, with D perhaps TRBD1 (5 bases). V was shortened by 1 base and J by 0 bases, with 10 bases between the two germline ends. In germline, CDR1 is SGHKS, CDR2 YYEKEE (reference sequence). CDR3 size: 15 residues. The CDR3 sequence is CASSLRGSMNTEAFF. In nucleotides, the CDR3 is TGTGCCAGCAGCTTGCGGGGCTCGATGAACACTGAAGCTTTCTTT.

This clonotype has just one count. The rearrangement links TRBV5-5 to TRBJ2-3; tentatively, D is TRBD2 (6 bases). Trimming left V 4 bases short and J 4 bases short, with 13 bases between. The CDR3 is 14 residues long. Germline values: CDR1 SGHKS, CDR2 YYEKEE (reference sequence). DNA of the CDR3: TGTGCCAGCAGCCTCGGGACTCCCCCAGATACGCAGTATTTT. It is translated as CASSLGTPPDTQYF.

The chain combines TRBV5-5 with TRBJ2-4; the D is unclear. Germline V lookup: CDR1 SGHKS, CDR2 YYEKEE (reference sequence). Between the trimmed V and J ends, which lost 0 bases and 0 bases, there was a span of 10 bases. The CDR3 has 16 residues. In nucleotides, the CDR3 is TGTGCCAGCAGCTTGGTCGGGCCTATAGCCAAAAACATTCAGTACTTC. It specifies CASSLVGPIAKNIQYF.

This clonotype has just a few counts. This sequence joins TRBV9 and TRBJ2-7; TRBD1 agrees at 12 bases. Germline CDR1 SGDLS, CDR2 YYNGEE. The CDR3 sequence is 16 residues long. After removal of 0 bases from V and 4 bases from J, the junction contained 5 bases not matched to a gene. Here the CDR3 reads CASSVGGQGARYEQYF. DNA of the CDR3: TGTGCCAGCAGCGTAGGGGGACAGGGGGCACGTTACGAGCAGTACTTC.

This clonotype was detected a few times. The chain recombines TRBV4-1 with TRBJ2-7; 8 nucleotides align to TRBD1. The length of the CDR3 is 12 residues. Germline assignment: CDR1 MGHRA and CDR2 YSYEKL. The junction had 1 base not matched to a gene; V was cut back by 2 bases and J by 7 bases. CDR3 nucleotide sequence: TGCGCCAGCAGCCAAAACAGGGGGGAGCAGTACTTC. Protein: CASSQNRGEQYF.

This clonotype was observed a handful of times. The V call is TRBV14, the J call TRBJ2-7; possibly TRBD2 for D (6 bases). In germline, CDR1 is SGHDN, CDR2 FVKESK. Trimming removed 4 bases from V and 6 bases from J, with 19 bases in between. CDR3 length equals 15 residues. The DNA for the CDR3 is TGTGCCAGCAGCCCCCCGGGACTCTGGCCCCTCGAGCAGTACTTC. Amino acid sequence: CASSPPGLWPLEQYF. Full variable domain (missing parts from reference TRBV14 and TRBJ2-7): EAGVTQFPSHSVIEKGQTVTLRCDPISGHDNLYWYRRVMGKEIKFLLHFVKESKQDESGMPNNRFLAERTGGTYSTLKVQPAELEDSGVYFCASSPPGLWPLEQYFGPGTRLTVT.

This clonotype occurred a few times. The chain links TRBV7-9 to TRBJ1-2; 7 bases agree with TRBD1. In germline, CDR1 is SEHNR, CDR2 FQNEAQ (reference sequence). This CDR3 contains 13 residues. V shed 3 bases, J shed 6 bases, and the junction held 4 bases outside the gene matches. The DNA for the CDR3 is TGTGCCAGCAGCTTGACAGGGATGGATGGCTACACCTTC. Translation gives CASSLTGMDGYTF.

In its sample, this clonotype was seen a few times. V usage is TRBV12-3 or TRBV12-4 and J usage is TRBJ1-2; D unresolved. With 2 bases removed from V and 2 bases from J, the gap between germline ends came to 15 bases. The CDR3 contains 16 residues. DNA of the CDR3: TGTGCCAGCAGTTTATACCATGAAGGACCCAACTATGGCTACACCTTC. Its protein product is CASSLYHEGPNYGYTF.

This clonotype has a handful of counts. J is TRBJ1-2 and V is TRBV25-1; D unclear. The length of the CDR3 is 14 residues. Trimming removed 3 bases at V and 4 bases at J, with 12 bases between. Germline loops: CDR1 MGHDK, CDR2 SYGVNS. CDR3 loop: CASSDQVQAYGYTF. The DNA of the CDR3 is TGTGCCAGCAGTGACCAGGTACAAGCCTATGGCTACACCTTC.

V gene TRBV5-1 combines with J gene TRBJ2-5, with D maybe TRBD2 (6 bases). This CDR3 is built from 17 residues. V was pared by 4 bases and J by 7 bases, with 26 bases between. Germline-derived CDR1 and CDR2 are SGHRS and YFSETQ. This CDR3 is CASSSSIGGPGRGTQYF. The CDR3 coding sequence is TGCGCCAGCAGCAGTTCGATAGGAGGGCCGGGCCGGGGGACCCAGTACTTC.